Below, 4 T cell receptor beta chains from the same sample are listed, as sequenced in a study of Graves' ophthalmopathy and Graves' hyperthyroidism. As the template, RNA transcripts were used to amplify TCR beta CDR3 regions. The authors performed first-round RT-PCR with HTBI primers and then a second-round multiplex PCR. Each CDR3 protein is one row after TCRdb ran MiXCR on the multiplex PCR reads. The sample includes 500,000 to 800,000 distinct CDR3 sequences, about 40% of them seen just once. Material for sequencing was peripheral blood. All receptors derive from an adult man with Graves' ophthalmopathy.

In the case of this clonotype: A read error may produce the germline difference seen at one junction end. The chain uses TRBV14 and TRBJ2-5; a possible D gene is TRBD2 (5 bases). CDR3 length: 11 residues. Per germline, CDR1 SGHDN and CDR2 FVKESK. DNA of the CDR3: TGTGCTAGCAAGGGCGGGGAGACCCAGTACTTC. Translation gives CASKGGETQYF.

This clonotype was counted at least ten times. The junction departs from germline at one end; a sequencing error may be responsible. V gene TRBV5-8 combines with J gene TRBJ2-7; no firm D call. From germline, CDR1 is SGHTS and CDR2 YDEGEE. CDR3 length equals 8 residues. CDR3 protein: CASSPVSF. The CDR3 nucleotides read TGTGCCAGCAGCCCCGTCTCCTTC.

A few counts support this clonotype. Relative to the germline gene, one junction end is altered; a read error may explain this. This chain uses TRBV10-3 with TRBJ2-7, with D possibly being TRBD2 (5 bases). The CDR3 is 14 amino acids. Germline V gene lookup returns CDR1 ENHRY and CDR2 SYGVKD. The CDR3 DNA reads TGTGCCAGCAGTTACGAGGAGGCTTCCTACGAGCAGTACTTC. Translated, it gives CASSYEEASYEQYF.

About this clonotype: The junction and the germline gene differ at one end; a read error may be behind it. CDR3 sequence reads: CASSPLSTGFRPQHF. CDR3 in DNA: TGTGCCAGCAGTCCCCTCTCTACAGGGTTTCGGCCCCAGCATTTT. This sequence joins TRBV10-3 and TRBJ1-5; D might be TRBD1 (6 bases). This CDR3 region has 15 residues. The germline V gene has CDR1 ENHRY and CDR2 SYGVKD.